This TCR beta chain was profiled in a study of spatial heterogeneity in lung cancer. TCRdb called the 5' RACE reads again in MiXCR, with one record for every CDR3 protein. Among approximately 2,300 distinct CDR3 sequences listed, approximately 13% were seen once. Study-wide results and limits: Tumoral mutation counts were tracked by counts of expanded intratumoral alpha and beta TCRs.

This clonotype was counted a few times. As yet, its antigen is unknown. The time point here: sample taken at primary tumor resection. No cell sorting; template was whole RNA from tumor, lung tissue or PBMC. The sequencing used lung tumor tissue, collected at surgery. This receptor was taken from a male donor with early-stage non-small cell lung cancer.

The CDR3 here is CSVRLNTEAFF. CDR3 DNA: TGCAGCGTTCGGTTGAACACTGAAGCTTTCTTT. V gene TRBV29-1 combines with J gene TRBJ1-1; D gene unclear. CDR3 length: 11 residues. The V and J ends lost 5 bases and 0 bases respectively, with 4 bases between them. In germline, CDR1 is SQVTM, CDR2 ANQGSEA.